Each of the 32 T cell receptor beta chains below was sequenced from the same sample in a study of shared clonotypes between healthy human individuals. Some clones are missing from TCRdb's copy, which holds only in-frame ones; the method was immunoSEQ multiplex PCR. This sample has some 2.1 million clones; around 93% occur once, and the top ten carry around 1.7%. Naive CD8 cells were CD45RO-negative, positively selected for CCR7, excluding terminally differentiated effector memory CD45RA+ cells. Sequenced: naive CD8+ T cells from PBMCs. Source of these receptors: a man aged 18 to 29 in good health. Some clones in this sample may be carry-over from other donors' samples.

This chain links TRBV7-9 with TRBJ2-1, with 7 bases matching TRBD2. This CDR3 is built from 17 residues. Germline assignment: CDR1 SEHNR and CDR2 FQNEAQ (reference sequence). The ends lost 2 bases at V and 0 bases at J; junction bases unmatched: 7. The CDR3: CASSLLAGVSSYNEQFF. The CDR3 DNA sequence: TGTGCCAGCAGCTTACTGGCGGGAGTGAGCTCCTACAATGAGCAGTTCTTC. The whole variable domain, remainder taken from reference TRBV7-9 and TRBJ2-1, is DTGVSQNPRHKITKRGQNVTFRCDPISEHNRLYWYRQTLGQGPEFLTYFQNEAQLEKSRLLSDRFSAERPKGSFSTLEIQRTEQGDSAMYLCASSLLAGVSSYNEQFFGPGTRLTVL.

The V call is TRBV7-9, the J call TRBJ2-2; no firm D call. The length of the CDR3 is 17 residues. The ends were cut back, 5 bases at V and 0 bases at J, with 16 bases in the middle. Germline-derived CDR1 and CDR2 are SEHNR and FQNEAQ (reference sequence). The DNA of the CDR3 is TGTGCCAGCAGCCCTTCGGGCAGTCGCCCGAACACCGGGGAGCTGTTTTTT. Encoded protein: CASSPSGSRPNTGELFF.

This chain connects TRBV15 to TRBJ1-3; no clear D gene. V was pared by 10 bases and J by 1 base, with 8 bases between. The germline V gene has CDR1 LNHNV and CDR2 YYDKDF (reference sequence). CDR3 length equals 12 residues. CDR3 protein: CASRDSGNTIYF. Written as DNA, the CDR3 is TGTGCCAGCCGGGATTCTGGAAACACCATATATTTT.

The CDR3 protein is CASSVSQGTGELFF. CDR3 DNA: TGTGCCAGCAGCGTAAGTCAAGGCACCGGGGAGCTGTTTTTT. The rearrangement links TRBV9 to TRBJ2-2, with D unclear. Looked up from germline, CDR1 is SGDLS and CDR2 is YYNGEE. The V and J ends lost 1 base and 4 bases respectively, with 8 bases between them. CDR3 length equals 14 residues.

The chain joins TRBV27 to TRBJ2-2, with no clear D. Germline CDR1 reads MNHEY; CDR2 reads SMNVEV (reference sequence). V was clipped by 2 bases and J by 8 bases, with 18 bases between them. The CDR3 covers 16 residues. The CDR3 sequence: CASSLAGPRALGELFF. The CDR3 DNA reads TGTGCCAGCAGTTTAGCAGGACCCCGCGCTTTGGGGGAGCTGTTTTTT.

This clone was seen a single time. The V gene is TRBV6-1, the J gene TRBJ2-7; 8 positions match TRBD1. There are 13 residues in the CDR3. V lost 3 bases to trimming and J lost 4 bases; unmatched junction nucleotides: 2. Germline CDR1 is MNHNS and CDR2 is SASEGT. The CDR3: CASSDQGAYEQYF. The CDR3 region has the DNA TGTGCCAGCAGTGATCAGGGGGCTTACGAGCAGTACTTC.

This chain connects TRBV28 to TRBJ2-7; maybe TRBD2 (5 bases). CDR3 length: 12 residues. Germline CDR1 reads MDHEN; CDR2 reads SYDVKM. The V end lost 7 bases, the J end lost 0 bases, and 7 bases lay between the germline ends. CDR3 coding DNA: TGTGCCAGCACTAGCAGCTCCTACGAGCAGTACTTC. Amino acids: CASTSSSYEQYF.

The chain recombines TRBV10-3 with TRBJ2-2, with TRBD1 matching over 10 bases. This CDR3 is 16 amino acids long. The V and J ends lost 3 bases and 6 bases, in that order; junction bases with no gene match: 7. Germline V CDR1 and CDR2: ENHRY, SYGVKD. CDR3: CAISDFGQGDPGELFF. CDR3 in DNA: TGTGCCATCAGTGACTTCGGACAGGGGGACCCCGGGGAGCTGTTTTTT.

On this clone: Within the sample, other DNA sequences also encode this same CDR3. The chain carries TRBV27 and TRBJ2-2; D uncertain. The germline CDR1 and CDR2 sequences are MNHEY and SMNVEV (reference sequence). V was shortened by 5 bases and J by 1 base, with 5 bases between the two germline ends. CDR3 length: 13 amino acids. CDR3 region: CASSPLNTGELFF. CDR3 coding DNA: TGTGCCAGCAGTCCGTTGAACACCGGGGAGCTGTTTTTT.

The sample holds one count of this clone. V usage is TRBV4-3 and J usage is TRBJ1-6, with TRBD1 matching 9 bases. V shed 1 base and J 9 bases; nucleotides not matched to a gene: 4. The CDR3 has 15 amino acids. Per the germline V gene, CDR1 is LGHNA and CDR2 is YSLEER. CDR3: CASSQGGTGISPLHF. CDR3 nucleotides: TGCGCCAGCAGCCAAGGAGGGACAGGGATTTCACCCCTCCACTTT.

V gene TRBV19 combines with J gene TRBJ1-5; D uncertain. The CDR3 contains 14 residues. Trimming removed 6 bases from V and 3 bases from J, with 12 bases in between. Germline CDR1 reads LNHDA; CDR2 reads SQIVND (reference sequence). The CDR3 region is CASRERAHNQPQHF. DNA for the CDR3: TGTGCCAGTAGGGAGAGGGCTCACAATCAGCCCCAGCATTTT.

The rearrangement uses TRBV5-6 and TRBJ2-1, with TRBD2 as a possible D gene (6 bases). The CDR3 length is 15 residues. Trimming took off 1 base at V and 8 bases at J, with 16 bases between the two ends. Germline V gene data show CDR1 as SGHDT and CDR2 as YYEEEE. DNA for the CDR3: TGTGCCAGCAGCTTGTATGGAGGGTTCGTCGATGAGCAGTTCTTC. Amino acid sequence: CASSLYGGFVDEQFF.

V and J are TRBV15 and TRBJ2-1; no clear D. V was shortened by 3 bases and J by 4 bases, with 16 bases between the two germline ends. From germline, CDR1 is LNHNV and CDR2 YYDKDF (reference sequence). The CDR3 runs to 16 residues. The CDR3 loop reads CATSSERSDPYNEQFF. CDR3 nucleotides: TGTGCCACCAGCAGCGAAAGATCAGACCCTTACAATGAGCAGTTCTTC.

Only one count was recorded for this clone. This rearrangement joins TRBV28 to TRBJ2-5; possible D gene TRBD2, 6 bases. With 8 bases removed from V and 3 bases from J, the gap between germline ends came to 31 bases. The CDR3 sequence is 19 residues long. Germline values: CDR1 MDHEN, CDR2 SYDVKM. DNA for the CDR3: TGTGCCAGCGTCCCCTTTTGGGTAGCGGCCTATAGGGCAAAAGAGACCCAGTACTTC. It encodes CASVPFWVAAYRAKETQYF. The whole variable domain, remainder taken from reference TRBV28 and TRBJ2-5, is DVKVTQSSRYLVKRTGEKVFLECVQDMDHENMFWYRQDPGLGLRLIYFSYDVKMKEKGDIPEGYSVSREKKERFSLILESASTNQTSMYLCASVPFWVAAYRAKETQYFGPGTRLLVL.

The rearrangement uses TRBV5-1 and TRBJ2-7; D not resolved. The length of the CDR3 is 16 residues. In germline, CDR1 is SGHRS, CDR2 YFSETQ. V gave up 4 bases and J gave up 0 bases, with 17 bases separating them. Here the CDR3 reads CASSPDMGTSSYEQYF. The DNA of the CDR3 is TGCGCCAGCAGCCCCGACATGGGCACGAGCTCCTACGAGCAGTACTTC. The whole variable domain, remainder taken from reference TRBV5-1 and TRBJ2-7, is KAGVTQTPRYLIKTRGQQVTLSCSPISGHRSVSWYQQTPGQGLQFLFEYFSETQRNKGNFPGRFSGRQFSNSRSEMNVSTLELGDSALYLCASSPDMGTSSYEQYFGPGTRLTVT.

The rearrangement joins TRBV7-9 to TRBJ2-5, with 8 bases aligning to TRBD1. The CDR3 length is 14 residues. From germline, CDR1 is SEHNR and CDR2 FQNEAQ (reference sequence). V shed 4 bases and J 5 bases; nucleotides not matched to a gene: 6. CDR3 protein: CASSSTGVRETQYF. In DNA, the CDR3 is TGTGCCAGCAGCTCGACAGGGGTTCGGGAGACCCAGTACTTC.

This sequence joins TRBV27 and TRBJ2-1; TRBD1 aligns across 7 bases. V lost 6 bases and J lost 4; bases outside the gene matches: 6. The CDR3 consists of 14 residues. From germline, CDR1 is MNHEY and CDR2 SMNVEV (reference sequence). As DNA, the CDR3 is TGTGCCAGCAGGTGGACAGGACCTTACAATGAGCAGTTCTTC. It codes for CASRWTGPYNEQFF.

The V and J genes are TRBV27 and TRBJ2-3; D may be TRBD1 (6 bases). With 7 bases removed from V and 0 bases from J, the gap between germline ends came to 14 bases. CDR3 length: 15 residues. Germline V lookup: CDR1 MNHEY, CDR2 SMNVEV (reference sequence). The CDR3 sequence is CASIEDSSSTDTQYF. CDR3 coding DNA: TGTGCCAGCATCGAGGACAGCTCTAGCACAGATACGCAGTATTTT.

The CDR3 here is CASSPPGLASNYGYTF. CDR3 DNA sequence: TGTGCCAGTAGCCCTCCAGGTCTCGCCTCTAACTATGGCTACACCTTC. The rearrangement links TRBV19 to TRBJ1-2; D is undetermined. This CDR3 spans 16 amino acids. With 6 bases removed from V and 0 bases from J, the gap between germline ends came to 17 bases. The germline CDR1 and CDR2 sequences are LNHDA and SQIVND (reference sequence).

V and J are TRBV19 and TRBJ2-1; possibly TRBD2 for D (5 bases). The V gene lost 2 bases and the J gene lost 6 bases, with 8 bases spanning the gap. The germline gives CDR1 LNHDA, CDR2 SQIVND (reference sequence). The CDR3 is made up of 13 amino acids. The DNA of the CDR3 is TGTGCCAGTAGTATACTGGGAGTCAATGAGCAGTTCTTC. It encodes CASSILGVNEQFF.

This rearrangement joins TRBV19 to TRBJ2-1; 7 bases are shared with TRBD1. CDR3 length: 15 amino acids. Trimming at V came to 7 bases and at J to 1 base, leaving 7 bases not matched to a gene. Looked up from germline, CDR1 is LNHDA and CDR2 is SQIVND (reference sequence). The CDR3 loop is CASIEGARSYNEQFF. CDR3 bases: TGTGCCAGTATCGAGGGGGCCAGGTCCTACAATGAGCAGTTCTTC.

This clone was seen once. V usage is TRBV19 and J usage is TRBJ2-5; D is perhaps TRBD2 (5 bases). Per the germline V gene, CDR1 is LNHDA and CDR2 is SQIVND (reference sequence). This CDR3 region has 13 residues. Trimming removed 6 bases from V and 6 bases from J, with 14 bases in between. The DNA of the CDR3 is TGTGCCAGTAGCCTACTAGTTTATCAGACCCAGTACTTC. Its translation: CASSLLVYQTQYF.

The chain carries TRBV2 and TRBJ2-2; D not certain. V gave up 2 bases and J gave up 1 base, with 14 bases separating them. The germline V gene has CDR1 SNHLY and CDR2 FYNNEI. This CDR3 region has 17 residues. The CDR3 region is CASSETRWGKNTGELFF. Written as DNA, the CDR3 is TGTGCCAGCAGTGAAACCCGTTGGGGAAAGAACACCGGGGAGCTGTTTTTT.

The chain couples TRBV19 to TRBJ1-1, with 8 positions matching TRBD1. This CDR3 region has 14 residues. J lost 2 bases, V lost 5 bases, and 4 bases had no gene match. CDR1 and CDR2 (germline): LNHDA, SQIVND (reference sequence). In nucleotides, the CDR3 is TGTGCCAGTAGTTTCGACAGGGGAAACACTGAAGCTTTCTTT. Encoded protein: CASSFDRGNTEAFF.

V gene TRBV7-2 combines with J gene TRBJ1-2, with unresolved D. The germline CDR1 and CDR2 sequences are SGHTA and FQGNSA. CDR3 length: 14 residues. Trimming pared 2 bases from V and 6 bases from J, leaving 13 bases between. This CDR3 is CASSLPGTRDGYTF. DNA for the CDR3: TGTGCCAGCAGCTTACCAGGAACTAGAGATGGCTACACCTTC. The entire variable domain, with the rest obtained from reference TRBV7-2 and TRBJ1-2, is as follows: GAGVSQSPSNKVTEKGKDVELRCDPISGHTALYWYRQSLGQGLEFLIYFQGNSAPDKSGLPSDRFSAERTGGSVSTLTIQRTQQEDSAVYLCASSLPGTRDGYTFGSGTRLTVV.

The rearrangement uses TRBV9 and TRBJ2-7; either TRBD1 or TRBD2 may fit D (6 bases each). The V gene lost 5 bases and the J gene lost 6 bases, with 15 bases spanning the gap. This CDR3 has 13 amino acids. Per the germline V gene, CDR1 is SGDLS and CDR2 is YYNGEE. In DNA form, the CDR3 reads TGTGCCAGCAGTCGAACGGGGGCGGGCGAGCAGTACTTC. This encodes CASSRTGAGEQYF.

As to this clone: Other DNA sequences within the sample encode an identical CDR3. The V call is TRBV11-2, the J call TRBJ2-7; D gene ambiguous. This CDR3 is built from 13 residues. From germline, CDR1 is SGHAT and CDR2 FQNNGV. Trimming shortened V by 0 bases and J by 4 bases, and 7 bases separated the two germline ends. The CDR3 DNA follows: TGTGCCAGCAGCTTAGAGGCAGATTACGAGCAGTACTTC. Protein: CASSLEADYEQYF.

This clone was found once. J is TRBJ2-3 and V is TRBV9; D gene ambiguous. The CDR3 has 13 residues. V lost 4 bases to trimming and J lost 4 bases, with 10 bases between them. Germline V lookup: CDR1 SGDLS, CDR2 YYNGEE. DNA of the CDR3: TGTGCCAGCAGCCCTGCTCAAGCAGATACGCAGTATTTT. Translating gives CASSPAQADTQYF.

The chain is built from TRBV9 and TRBJ2-7; TRBD2 might be the D (6 bases). V lost 0 bases to trimming and J lost 6 bases, with 10 bases between them. This CDR3 is 13 amino acids long. The V gene's germline CDR1 is SGDLS and CDR2 YYNGEE. The CDR3 DNA is TGTGCCAGCAGCGTAGGAAATAGCGGCGAGCAGTACTTC. This encodes CASSVGNSGEQYF.

The CDR3 DNA reads as TGCGCCAGCAGCGCTAGAAGGGACTATGGCTACACCTTC. This encodes CASSARRDYGYTF. The V and J genes are TRBV5-1 and TRBJ1-2; the D is unclear. Germline CDR1 SGHRS, CDR2 YFSETQ. The CDR3 runs to 13 residues. V dropped 4 bases and J dropped 3 bases, with 10 bases sitting between them.

The chain uses TRBV7-9 and TRBJ2-3, with 7 nucleotides matching TRBD2. V lost 5 bases and J lost 4; bases outside the gene matches: 6. Germline V gives CDR1 SEHNR, CDR2 FQNEAQ (reference sequence). This CDR3 region has 14 residues. In DNA form, the CDR3 reads TGTGCCAGCAGCGGGCGGGAGAAGTCAGATACGCAGTATTTT. This encodes CASSGREKSDTQYF.

In the case of this clone: Germline and junction disagree at one end, which may indicate a read error. The chain couples TRBV28 to TRBJ1-5; 9 bases are a match to TRBD1. The CDR3 has 14 amino acids. Germline CDR1 reads MDHEN; CDR2 reads SYDVKM. CDR3 DNA: TGTGCCAGCAGTTTAAAGATCCTGGGGACAGGGACTAATTTT. Its translation is CASSLKILGTGTNF.